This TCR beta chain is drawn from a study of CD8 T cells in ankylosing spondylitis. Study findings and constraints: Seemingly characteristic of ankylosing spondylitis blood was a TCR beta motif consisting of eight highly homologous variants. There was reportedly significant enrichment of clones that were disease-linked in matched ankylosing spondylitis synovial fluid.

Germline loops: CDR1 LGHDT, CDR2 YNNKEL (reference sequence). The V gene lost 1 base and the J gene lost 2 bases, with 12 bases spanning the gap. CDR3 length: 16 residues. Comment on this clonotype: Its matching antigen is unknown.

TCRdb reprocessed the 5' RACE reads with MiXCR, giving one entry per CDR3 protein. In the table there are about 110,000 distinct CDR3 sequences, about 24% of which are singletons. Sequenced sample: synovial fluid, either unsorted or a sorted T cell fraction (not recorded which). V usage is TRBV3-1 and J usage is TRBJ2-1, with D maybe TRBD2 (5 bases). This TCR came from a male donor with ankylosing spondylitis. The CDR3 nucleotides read TGTGCCAGCAGCCAAGGGGCGGGCCCTACCTACAATGAGCAGTTCTTC. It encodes CASSQGAGPTYNEQFF.